This T cell receptor beta chain originates from a study of blood T cell repertoires in COVID-19. Study at large: Nucleic acid was either cDNA or gDNA, and it came from T cells, B-cell-depleted T cells, or PBMCs.

Authors' methods: Reference gene primer amplification yielded estimated nucleated cell counts. Clones were read by immunoSEQ multiplex PCR, and TCRdb kept only the in-frame ones, dropping some. The V and J calls and clone size come from that table; D and trimming were worked out from the DNA. The table lists some 170,000 clones, around 84% of them singletons, with around a fifth in the top ten. The CDR3 runs to 15 residues. The germline CDR1 and CDR2 sequences are KGHDR and SFDVKD. V shed 2 bases, J shed 5 bases, and the junction held 5 bases outside the gene matches. Specimen: peripheral blood. The chain uses TRBV24-1 and TRBJ1-5; TRBD1 matches 7 bases. The TCR originated in an elderly woman with acute or convalescent COVID-19. The CDR3 DNA follows: TGTGCCACCAGTGATTGGGGGACAGCCTATCAGCCCCAGCATTTT. It is translated as CATSDWGTAYQPQHF.